This note documents a single T cell receptor (beta chain) sequence. Its antigen is unknown. PCR employed 60 Vbeta and 13 Jbeta primers. Using immunoSEQ multiplex PCR, the repertoire was profiled, and TCRdb retains in-frame clones only, with some absent. Found here are under 40,000 clones, 90% of them singletons; the top ten hold roughly 2.5%. This sample stems from a study of cytomegalovirus exposure and HLA in healthy donors. General study results and limits: An apparent linkage of common viral pathogens to several of the most significant clusters emerged in a later analysis.

V dropped 6 bases and J dropped 5 bases, with 11 bases sitting between them. The CDR3 contains 11 residues. Germline loops: CDR1 DFQATT, CDR2 SNEGSKA (reference sequence). This clonotype originated in a woman in her late teens or twenties in good health and CMV-seronegative. Sequenced material: PBMCs. The V gene is TRBV20-1, the J gene TRBJ2-7; D call uncertain. The CDR3 sequence is CSATPLHEQYF. The CDR3 coding sequence is TGCAGTGCCACCCCACTCCACGAGCAGTACTTC.